This TCR beta chain was observed in a study of shared clonotypes between healthy human individuals. Findings of the study overall: Some naive CD4 clonotypes, around 4.7%, turned up in common across four donors.

This clone was seen a handful of times. No antigen is known for it. Replicate PCRs from sorted subsets contained 200 ng DNA, which is around 30,000 T cell genomes. In the original processing: ImmunoSEQ output lacked quality scores and full-length reads, limiting matched filtering. Profiling relied on immunoSEQ multiplex PCR, and the TCRdb table lists in-frame clones only, not all of them. V and J calls and clone size come straight from that table; D and trimming were deduced from the DNA. Seen here are 2 million to 2.5 million clones, approximately 94% observed once, and the top ten hold approximately 1.2%. Naive CD8 cells lacked CD45RO and underwent positive selection for CCR7, leaving out terminally differentiated effector memory CD45RA+ cells. Germline CDR1 and CDR2: MDHEN and SYDVKM. V lost 5 bases to trimming and J lost 6 bases; unmatched junction nucleotides: 11. CDR3 length: 16 amino acids.

The source of this sequence is a man aged 18 to 30 in good health. The source material was naive CD8+ T cells sorted from blood. The chain uses TRBV28 and TRBJ1-5, with 9 positions matching TRBD1. CDR3 loop: CASSRPTGGGSQPQHF. The CDR3 coding sequence is TGTGCCAGCAGTCGACCTACAGGGGGCGGAAGTCAGCCCCAGCATTTT.